This paragraph reports one T cell receptor (beta chain). The V end was cut by 0 bases, the J end by 10 bases, with 11 bases between. Germline values: CDR1 SGHNT, CDR2 YYREEE (reference sequence). CDR3 length: 14 amino acids. Isolated RNA was reverse transcribed in full, so expressed TCRB transcripts were sequenced. Sequenced by immunoSEQ multiplex PCR; TCRdb stores in-frame clones only, minus some. The sample includes 200,000 to 250,000 clones, around 10% of them seen just once. The sample originates from a study of beta chain features in type 1 diabetes. The source is a woman aged 18-35 years in good health. This chain links TRBV5-4 with TRBJ1-6, with a weak D call TRBD1 (5 bases). Source material: naive CD4+ T cells from blood. The CDR3 nucleotides read TGTGCCAGCAGCTTGGGACTGGGGCAATCACCCCTCCACTTT. Translated: CASSLGLGQSPLHF. The full variable domain, its missing parts supplied by reference TRBV5-4 and TRBJ1-6, is ETGVTQSPTHLIKTRGQQVTLRCSSQSGHNTVSWYQQALGQGPQFIFQYYREEENGRGNFPPRFSGLQFPNYSSELNVNALELDDSALYLCASSLGLGQSPLHFGNGTRLTVT.